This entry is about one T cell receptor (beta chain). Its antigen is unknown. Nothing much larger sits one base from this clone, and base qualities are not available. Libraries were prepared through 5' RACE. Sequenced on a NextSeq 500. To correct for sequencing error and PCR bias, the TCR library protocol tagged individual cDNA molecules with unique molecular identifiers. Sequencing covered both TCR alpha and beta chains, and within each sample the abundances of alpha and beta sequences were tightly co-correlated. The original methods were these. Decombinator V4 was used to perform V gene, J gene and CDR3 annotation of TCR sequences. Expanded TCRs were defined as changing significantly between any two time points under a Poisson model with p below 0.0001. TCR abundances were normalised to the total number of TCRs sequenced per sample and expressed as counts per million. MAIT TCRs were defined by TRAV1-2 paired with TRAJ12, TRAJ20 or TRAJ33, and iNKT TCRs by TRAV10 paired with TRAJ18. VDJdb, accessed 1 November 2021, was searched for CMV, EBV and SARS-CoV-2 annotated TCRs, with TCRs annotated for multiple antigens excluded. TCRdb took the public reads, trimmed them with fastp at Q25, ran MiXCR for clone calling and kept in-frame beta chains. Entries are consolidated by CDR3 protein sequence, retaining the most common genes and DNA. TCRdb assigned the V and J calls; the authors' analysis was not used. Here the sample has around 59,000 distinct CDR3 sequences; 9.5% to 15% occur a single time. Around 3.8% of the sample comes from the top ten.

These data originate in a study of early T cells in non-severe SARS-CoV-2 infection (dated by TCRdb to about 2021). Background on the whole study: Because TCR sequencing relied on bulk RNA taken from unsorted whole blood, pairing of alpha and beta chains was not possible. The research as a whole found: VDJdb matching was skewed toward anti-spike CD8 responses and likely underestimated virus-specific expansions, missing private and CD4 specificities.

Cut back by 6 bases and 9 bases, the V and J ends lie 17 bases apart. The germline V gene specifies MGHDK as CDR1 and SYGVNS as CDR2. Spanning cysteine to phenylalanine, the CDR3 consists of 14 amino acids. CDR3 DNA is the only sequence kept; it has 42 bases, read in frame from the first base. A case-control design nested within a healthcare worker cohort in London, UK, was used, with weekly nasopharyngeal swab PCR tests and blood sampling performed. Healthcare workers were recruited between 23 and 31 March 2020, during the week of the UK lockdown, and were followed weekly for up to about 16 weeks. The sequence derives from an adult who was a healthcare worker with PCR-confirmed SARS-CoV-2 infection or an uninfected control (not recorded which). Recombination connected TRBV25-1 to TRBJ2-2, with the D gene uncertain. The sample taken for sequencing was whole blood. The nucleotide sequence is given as TGTGCCAGCAGCCCGACCGCTGATTTGCGGGAGCTGTTTTTT. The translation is CASSPTADLRELFF.